A selection of T cell receptor beta chains follows, all from one sample in a study of blood T cell repertoires in COVID-19. Here immunoSEQ multiplex PCR was the method, and the copy in TCRdb shows in-frame clones only, minus some. The sample consists of about 21,000 clones, approximately 93% of them appearing once. Sequencing input: peripheral blood. These receptor sequences come from a woman between 45 and 65 years old with active COVID-19. The CDR3 runs from the conserved cysteine through the conserved F or W. Fields, in order: V gene, J gene, CDR3 length, D gene, clone size, CDR3 protein, CDR3 DNA. D genes are given only for firm matches. Not every row has a clone size; where given, it reads once, few, many or a size class.

TRBV7-6	TRBJ1-1	12	TRBD1	NA	CASSQGDTEAFF	TGTGCCAGCAGTCAGGGGGACACTGAAGCTTTCTTT
TRBV5-1	TRBJ1-1	13	NA	NA	CASSLQGGTEAFF	TGCGCCAGCAGCTTACAAGGGGGCACTGAAGCTTTCTTT
TRBV7-7	TRBJ1-5	13	NA	NA	CASSLNRDQPQHF	TGTGCTAGCAGCCTCAACAGGGATCAGCCCCAGCATTTT
TRBV18	TRBJ1-1	14	NA	NA	CASSPLSGDTEAFF	TGTGCCAGCTCACCACTATCGGGGGACACTGAAGCTTTCTTT
TRBV20-1	TRBJ2-3	11	NA	NA	CRSGKTDTQYF	TGCAGAAGCGGAAAGACAGATACGCAGTATTTT
TRBV7-9	TRBJ1-1	14	TRBD1	NA	CASSFGQGGTEAFF	TGTGCCAGCAGCTTCGGACAGGGTGGCACTGAAGCTTTCTTT
TRBV25-1	TRBJ2-1	15	NA	once	CASSDPRNSYNEQFF	TGTGCCAGCAGTGACCCGCGGAATTCCTACAATGAGCAGTTCTTC
TRBV19	TRBJ1-2	14	NA	NA	CASKRESGGYGYTF	TGTGCCAGTAAGCGGGAGTCGGGAGGCTATGGCTACACCTTC
TRBV7-2	TRBJ2-2	13	NA	NA	CASSPNRVGELFF	TGTGCCAGCAGCCCCAACAGGGTCGGGGAGCTGTTTTTT
TRBV6-5	TRBJ1-6	12	NA	NA	CASGQGRSPLHF	TGTGCCAGCGGGCAGGGGCGATCACCCCTCCACTTT
TRBV7-9	TRBJ2-7	16	TRBD2	NA	CASSVRPGLEPYEQYF	TGTGCCAGCAGCGTACGACCCGGACTAGAGCCCTACGAGCAGTACTTC
TRBV30	TRBJ2-5	15	TRBD1	NA	CAWSFPGTGGETQYF	TGTGCCTGGAGTTTCCCCGGGACAGGGGGAGAGACCCAGTACTTC
TRBV7-2	TRBJ1-2	15	NA	NA	CASTLARLGDYGYTF	TGTGCCAGCACACTAGCCCGGCTGGGTGATTATGGCTACACCTTC
TRBV7-9	TRBJ1-6	15	TRBD1	NA	CASSLQGSYNSPLHF	TGTGCCAGCAGCCTACAGGGGTCCTATAATTCACCCCTCCACTTT
TRBV7-8	TRBJ2-1	13	TRBD1	NA	CASSRDRVNEQFF	TGTGCCAGCAGCCGGGACAGAGTTAATGAGCAGTTCTTC
TRBV21-1	TRBJ2-4	18	NA	NA	CASSKSGGFILAKNIQYF	TGTGCCAGCAGCAAGAGCGGGGGGTTCATACTAGCCAAAAACATTCAGTACTTC
TRBV27	TRBJ1-3	14	NA	NA	CASSSAGAGNTIYF	TGTGCCAGCAGTTCTGCAGGGGCTGGAAACACCATATATTTT
TRBV5-1	TRBJ2-1	15	TRBD2	NA	CASSWLAGTDNEQFF	TGCGCCAGCAGCTGGTTAGCGGGAACTGACAATGAGCAGTTCTTC
TRBV19	TRBJ2-5	14	TRBD2	NA	CASSRWGEGETQYF	TGTGCCAGTAGTCGATGGGGGGAGGGAGAGACCCAGTACTTC
TRBV5-5	TRBJ2-2	13	NA	NA	CASSNRQTGELFF	TGTGCCAGCAGCAATCGACAGACCGGGGAGCTGTTTTTT
TRBV27	TRBJ1-1	13	NA	NA	CASSSLRDTEAFF	TGTGCCAGCAGTTCCCTGAGGGACACTGAAGCTTTCTTT
TRBV29-1	TRBJ1-2	16	TRBD1	NA	CSVEYPTAGQGSGYTF	TGCAGCGTTGAGTACCCCACGGCGGGACAGGGAAGTGGCTACACCTTC
TRBV2	TRBJ1-2	10	NA	NA	CASSVYGYTF	TGTGCCAGCAGCGTATATGGCTACACCTTC
TRBV5-1	TRBJ2-7	15	NA	NA	CASSLAGGPSYEQYF	TGCGCCAGCAGCTTGGCCGGCGGCCCCTCGTACGAGCAGTACTTC
TRBV2	TRBJ1-1	13	TRBD1	once	CARGRDSGTEAFF	TGTGCCAGGGGACGGGACAGCGGCACTGAAGCTTTCTTT
TRBV29-1	TRBJ1-6	13	NA	NA	CSVGDSYNSPLHF	TGCAGCGTTGGAGACAGCTATAATTCACCCCTCCACTTT
TRBV28	TRBJ2-1	15	NA	NA	CASSSDYSSYNEQFF	TGTGCCAGCAGTTCGGACTACAGCTCCTACAATGAGCAGTTCTTC
TRBV7-9	TRBJ1-2	14	NA	NA	CASSSGHARYGYTF	TGTGCCAGCAGCTCGGGACACGCACGCTATGGCTACACCTTC
TRBV30	TRBJ1-1	14	NA	NA	CAWSVSLGNTEAFF	TGTGCCTGGAGTGTCTCCCTCGGGAACACTGAAGCTTTCTTT
TRBV11-2	TRBJ1-3	16	NA	NA	CASSLETVSSGNTIYF	TGTGCCAGCAGCTTAGAGACAGTAAGCTCTGGAAACACCATATATTTT
TRBV27	TRBJ2-7	16	NA	NA	CASRLFQGLTSYEQYF	TGTGCCAGCAGGTTATTCCAGGGGCTAACATCCTACGAGCAGTACTTC
TRBV5-5	TRBJ2-3	16	TRBD2	NA	CASSAIIAGGADTQYF	TGTGCCAGCAGCGCGATAATAGCGGGAGGGGCAGATACGCAGTATTTT
TRBV4-1	TRBJ1-4	17	TRBD1	NA	CASSPPGPGQGVEKLFF	TGCGCCAGCAGCCCCCCCGGCCCGGGACAGGGTGTGGAAAAACTGTTTTTT
TRBV6-5	TRBJ1-5	14	TRBD1	NA	CASSFGQGSQPQHF	TGTGCCAGCAGTTTCGGACAGGGTAGTCAGCCCCAGCATTTT
TRBV7-8	TRBJ1-2	14	NA	NA	CASSLETGGYGYTF	TGTGCCAGCAGCTTAGAGACCGGGGGCTATGGCTACACCTTC
TRBV5-1	TRBJ1-4	13	NA	NA	CASSLTGKEKLFF	TGCGCCAGCAGCTTGACAGGGAAGGAAAAACTGTTTTTT
TRBV7-3	TRBJ2-1	14	NA	NA	CASSRDSFDNEQFF	TGTGCCAGCAGCCGGGACTCCTTCGACAATGAGCAGTTCTTC
TRBV7-9	TRBJ2-1	16	TRBD2	NA	CASSLSLAGSYNEQFF	TGTGCCAGCAGCTTAAGCCTAGCGGGGTCCTACAATGAGCAGTTCTTC
TRBV25-1	TRBJ2-7	16	TRBD2	NA	CASSGLAGGRSYEQYF	TGTGCCAGCAGTGGCCTAGCGGGAGGCCGCTCCTACGAGCAGTACTTC
TRBV29-1	TRBJ1-4	12	NA	NA	CSVEKVQGALFF	TGCAGCGTTGAGAAAGTCCAGGGTGCCCTGTTTTTT
TRBV28	TRBJ1-2	13	NA	NA	CASKSGTYYGYTF	TGTGCCAGCAAGTCCGGGACTTACTATGGCTACACCTTC
TRBV19	TRBJ2-1	14	TRBD2	NA	CASSIRRGGNEQFF	TGTGCCAGTAGTATTCGACGGGGGGGCAATGAGCAGTTCTTC
TRBV2	TRBJ1-2	14	TRBD1	NA	CASSERGGGYGYTF	TGTGCCAGCAGTGAACGAGGGGGCGGTTATGGCTACACCTTC
TRBV5-1	TRBJ2-7	14	NA	NA	CASSYSGSAYEQYF	TGCGCCAGCAGCTACAGCGGGTCTGCCTACGAGCAGTACTTC
TRBV6-2/TRBV6-3	TRBJ1-2	12	NA	NA	CASSPGLYGYTF	TGTGCCAGCAGTCCAGGGCTTTATGGCTACACCTTC
TRBV11-2	TRBJ2-7	15	NA	NA	CASSLVGTPLYEQYF	TGTGCCAGCAGCTTGGTGGGGACACCCCTCTACGAGCAGTACTTC
TRBV7-9	TRBJ2-7	18	TRBD2	NA	CASSSTSGRAVGAYEQYF	TGTGCCAGCAGCTCGACTAGCGGGAGGGCCGTAGGGGCCTACGAGCAGTACTTC
TRBV28	TRBJ2-7	14	NA	NA	CASSSRPVHYEQYF	TGTGCCAGCAGTTCCCGCCCCGTACATTACGAGCAGTACTTC
TRBV5-1	TRBJ1-6	15	NA	NA	CASSLERALSSPLHF	TGCGCCAGCAGCTTGGAGCGGGCCCTTAGTTCACCCCTCCACTTT
TRBV28	TRBJ2-6	15	NA	NA	CASSLGNSGANVLTF	TGTGCCAGCAGTTTAGGCAACTCTGGGGCCAACGTCCTGACTTTC
TRBV3-1/TRBV3-2	TRBJ2-1	18	NA	NA	CASSLGRTNFYSYNEQFF	TGTGCCAGCAGCCTCGGGCGGACAAACTTCTACTCCTACAATGAGCAGTTCTTC
TRBV3-1/TRBV3-2	TRBJ2-5	15	TRBD2	once	CASSQLWTGGETQYF	TGTGCCAGCAGCCAACTATGGACGGGGGGGGAGACCCAGTACTTC